This entry concerns a single T cell receptor beta chain. The target antigen is unknown. This sample was included in a study of vaccination and CD4 T cells after COVID-19. About the research overall: Stimulation of the cells used overlapping spike peptide pools from SARS-CoV-2 and from the common cold coronaviruses HCoV-NL63, HCoV-OC43 and HCoV-229E.

With the Oncomine TCR Beta short-read assay, DNA from cultured CD4+ T cells was sequenced. Cultured CD4+ T cells yielded the extracted genomic DNA. TCRdb called the PCR reads again in MiXCR, with one record for every CDR3 protein. Among about 14,000 distinct CDR3 sequences, around a third were seen once, and the ten largest hold 10% to 13%. V was shortened by 4 bases and J by 7 bases, with 18 bases between the two germline ends. The CDR3 sequence is 15 residues long. Germline CDR1 is MDHEN and CDR2 is SYDVKM. Noted treatment: approximately 11-day PBMC culture with coronavirus spike peptide pools or control peptides (ViraFEST assay). IL-2 (around 9 IU/ml) and peptide pools (roughly 10 ug/ml) were added to cultures of two million PBMCs per well.

This specimen consisted of CD4+ T cells from blood, cultured in vitro, obtained after SARS-CoV-2 vaccination. V and J are TRBV28 and TRBJ2-3, with TRBD2 as a possible D gene (5 bases). The TCR sequence derives from a human donor who had recovered from COVID-19. The CDR3 DNA follows: TGTGCCAGCAGTTCAATGAGCGGAAGTCTGAATACGCAGTATTTT. As protein: CASSSMSGSLNTQYF.